One sample yielded the 24 T cell receptor beta chains listed below, sequenced in a study of cytomegalovirus exposure and HLA in healthy donors. The PCR was carried out with 60 Vbeta primers and 13 Jbeta primers. Assay used: immunoSEQ multiplex PCR; TCRdb lists only in-frame clones, some missing. This sample has about 200,000 clones; about 80% occur once, and the top ten carry roughly 3.1%. The sequenced sample consisted of PBMCs. The receptors stem from a middle-aged man in good health and CMV-seropositive.

The J gene is TRBJ2-7, the V gene TRBV5-5; the match to TRBD1 covers 8 bases. The junction had 7 bases not matched to a gene; V was cut back by 4 bases and J by 1 base. CDR1 and CDR2 (germline): SGHKS, YYEKEE (reference sequence). The CDR3 sequence is 15 residues long. CDR3 DNA: TGTGCCAGCAGCCCCCCGGACAGGGTTTCCTACGAGCAGTACTTC. This translates into CASSPPDRVSYEQYF.

This chain links TRBV5-1 with TRBJ1-6, with 7 bases matching TRBD1. CDR1 SGHRS and CDR2 YFSETQ come from the germline V gene. CDR3 size: 17 residues. J gave up 10 bases and V 4 bases, and 17 bases lay outside the gene matches. CDR3 bases: TGCGCCAGCAGCCCGCGGGTGGCCAGGGGGAAAAACTCACCCCTCCACTTT. Translation gives CASSPRVARGKNSPLHF.

This clone showed up just once. The V gene is TRBV7-9, the J gene TRBJ2-7; TRBD2 matches at 15 bases. V was pared by 5 bases and J by 1 base, with 6 bases of the junction left unmatched. Germline-derived CDR1 and CDR2 are SEHNR and FQNEAQ (reference sequence). This CDR3 comprises 17 residues. The CDR3 here is CASSRTSGRAGSYEQYF. CDR3 in DNA: TGTGCCAGCAGCCGGACTAGCGGGAGGGCCGGGTCCTACGAGCAGTACTTC.

The CDR3 loop reads CASSSGHSQETQYF. CDR3 DNA: TGTGCCAGCAGCTCCGGACATAGCCAAGAGACCCAGTACTTC. This chain uses TRBV5-4 with TRBJ2-5, with D possibly matching TRBD1 (5 bases). Germline assignment: CDR1 SGHNT and CDR2 YYREEE (reference sequence). V was trimmed by 3 bases and J by 1 base, leaving 10 bases between them. The CDR3 spans 14 residues.

V usage is TRBV28 and J usage is TRBJ1-4; D perhaps matches TRBD1 (6 bases). This CDR3 comprises 15 residues. Germline CDR1 reads MDHEN; CDR2 reads SYDVKM. Trimming stripped 6 bases from V and 8 bases from J, with 19 bases between. The CDR3 sequence: CASSSPGTQGEKLFF. In nucleotides, the CDR3 is TGTGCCAGCAGCTCGCCCGGGACCCAGGGGGAAAAACTGTTTTTT.

V is TRBV7-2 and J is TRBJ1-3; a possible D gene is TRBD1 (5 bases). The germline CDR1 and CDR2 sequences are SGHTA and FQGNSA. CDR3 size: 17 residues. V was trimmed by 4 bases and J by 4 bases, leaving 20 bases between them. The CDR3 loop is CASSSAGISRGGNTIYF. The DNA of the CDR3 is TGTGCCAGCAGCTCCGCAGGGATTTCAAGAGGCGGAAACACCATATATTTT.

This clone was seen a handful of times. The V call is TRBV5-4, the J call TRBJ2-2; D unresolved. Looked up from germline, CDR1 is SGHNT and CDR2 is YYREEE (reference sequence). V was trimmed by 1 base and J by 5 bases, leaving 15 bases between them. This CDR3 comprises 16 residues. CDR3 coding DNA: TGTGCCAGCAGCTTGACGAGCGCTCCCGTAACCGGGGAGCTGTTTTTT. Translated, it gives CASSLTSAPVTGELFF.

This rearrangement joins TRBV7-9 to TRBJ2-5; 8 bases map to TRBD2. This CDR3 contains 16 residues. Losses at the gene ends were 0 bases for V and 2 bases for J; bases not matched to a gene: 5. CDR1 is SEHNR and CDR2 is FQNEAQ in the germline V gene (reference sequence). CDR3 protein: CASSLAGSGNQETQYF. The CDR3 DNA reads TGTGCCAGCAGCTTAGCGGGTAGCGGGAATCAAGAGACCCAGTACTTC.

This clone was observed a few times. The genes are TRBV6-5 and TRBJ2-2, with D unclear. This CDR3 has 12 residues. CDR1 is MNHEY, CDR2 SVGAGI, per germline. Trimming cost V 5 bases and J 7 bases, with 8 bases left between them. CDR3 residues: CASSLVRGELFF. CDR3 coding DNA: TGTGCCAGCAGTCTCGTGCGCGGGGAGCTGTTTTTT.

In its sample, this clone was seen a few times. The chain has TRBV19 and TRBJ2-7; a possible D gene is TRBD1 (6 bases). Per germline, CDR1 LNHDA and CDR2 SQIVND (reference sequence). This CDR3 spans 16 amino acids. Between the trimmed V and J ends, which lost 6 bases and 0 bases, there was a span of 18 bases. The CDR3 region has the DNA TGTGCCAGTAGCACCACCGGGACACCAATCTCCTACGAGCAGTACTTC. This gives the protein CASSTTGTPISYEQYF.

The V and J genes are TRBV27 and TRBJ2-1; D not certain. In germline, CDR1 is MNHEY, CDR2 SMNVEV (reference sequence). The CDR3 covers 11 residues. Trimming removed 7 bases from V and 9 bases from J, with 10 bases in between. DNA of the CDR3: TGTGCCAGCACTTCCTCCGGTGAGCAGTTCTTC. This codes for CASTSSGEQFF.

The chain links TRBV18 to TRBJ2-7; 9 nucleotides align to TRBD2. J lost 2 bases, V lost 3 bases, and 2 bases had no gene match. The V gene's germline CDR1 is KGHSH and CDR2 LQKENI. This CDR3 spans 14 amino acids. CDR3 nucleotide sequence: TGTGCCAGCTCACCGCGGGGGGGGACCTACGAGCAGTACTTC. Translating gives CASSPRGGTYEQYF.

This clone occurred once. The chain carries TRBV7-3 and TRBJ2-3; 9 nucleotides agree with TRBD1. V lost 1 base to trimming and J lost 3 bases; unmatched junction nucleotides: 2. CDR3 length: 15 residues. Per the germline V gene, CDR1 is SGHTA and CDR2 is FQGTGA. CDR3: CASSLRGQGTDTQYF. The CDR3 DNA follows: TGTGCCAGCAGCTTAAGGGGACAGGGAACAGATACGCAGTATTTT.

Notes on this clone: The germline gene is not matched at one end of the junction; a read error may be the cause. This chain's CDR3 is CASSQAQPPSNQPQHF. CDR3 DNA: TGCGCCAGCAGCCAGGCTCAGCCGCCTAGCAATCAGCCCCAGCACTTT. The chain employs TRBV4-3 and TRBJ1-5, with D unresolved. This CDR3 region has 16 residues. Germline-derived CDR1 and CDR2 are LGHNA and YSLEER.

This clone was counted a few times. CDR3 nucleotide sequence: TGTGCCAGCAATGTTGATCAGTGGGAGACCCAGTACTTC. This sequence encodes CASNVDQWETQYF. The chain joins TRBV7-9 to TRBJ2-5, with D unresolved. This CDR3 is 13 amino acids long. Looked up from germline, CDR1 is SEHNR and CDR2 is FQNEAQ (reference sequence). V dropped 7 bases and J dropped 5 bases, with 14 bases sitting between them.

The rearrangement joins TRBV4-1 to TRBJ2-1, with unresolved D. The germline V gene encodes CDR1 MGHRA and CDR2 YSYEKL. The CDR3 runs to 14 residues. Trimming took off 4 bases at V and 6 bases at J, with 13 bases between the two ends. In nucleotides, the CDR3 is TGCGCCAGCAGCCCCCATATGGCTTCCAATGAGCAGTTCTTC. As protein: CASSPHMASNEQFF.

The rearrangement joins TRBV6-5 to TRBJ2-7; 7 bases line up with TRBD2. The CDR3 has 13 amino acids. Germline V gene sequence: CDR1 MNHEY, CDR2 SVGAGI. J gave up 2 bases and V 8 bases, and 6 bases lay outside the gene matches. As DNA, the CDR3 is TGTGCCAGCCACCGCGGGGGAACCTACGAGCAGTACTTC. It yields the protein CASHRGGTYEQYF.

This clone was seen only once. The chain has TRBV7-8 and TRBJ2-1; 14 bases are shared with TRBD2. This CDR3 is 18 amino acids long. Trimming cost V 4 bases and J 3 bases; bases outside gene matches: 8. Germline V gene sequence: CDR1 SGHVS, CDR2 FQNEAQ. The CDR3, as DNA: TGTGCCAGCAGCTCCACGGGACTAGCGGGGGTGAACTACAATGAGCAGTTCTTC. As protein: CASSSTGLAGVNYNEQFF.

The V gene is TRBV7-8, the J gene TRBJ2-2; the match to TRBD2 covers 8 bases. CDR1 and CDR2 from the germline V gene are SGHVS and FQNEAQ. This CDR3 comprises 16 residues. After removal of 1 base from V and 0 bases from J, the junction contained 1 base not matched to a gene. This CDR3 reads CASSLEAGANTGELFF. The DNA for the CDR3 is TGTGCCAGCAGCTTAGAAGCGGGGGCGAACACCGGGGAGCTGTTTTTT.

This clone appeared a few times. The chain combines TRBV5-6 with TRBJ1-2; TRBD1 agrees at 7 bases. The CDR3 sequence is 12 residues long. J lost 4 bases, V lost 10 bases, and 7 bases had no gene match. In germline, CDR1 is SGHDT, CDR2 YYEEEE. The CDR3 sequence is CAAGGGGYGYTF. DNA for the CDR3: TGTGCCGCCGGAGGGGGCGGCTATGGCTACACCTTC.

The chain recombines TRBV7-3 with TRBJ2-7, with D tentatively TRBD1 (6 bases). The V and J ends lost 5 bases and 0 bases respectively, with 11 bases between them. The CDR3 runs 14 residues. The germline V gene encodes CDR1 SGHTA and CDR2 FQGTGA. The CDR3 DNA reads TGTGCCAGCAGCCGGGGACATCTCTCCTACGAGCAGTACTTC. Amino acids: CASSRGHLSYEQYF.

CDR3 DNA sequence: TGCAGCGTTAGCCCGGGACAGGGACCTAATGAAAAACTGTTTTTT. Translated: CSVSPGQGPNEKLFF. The gene calls are TRBV29-1 and TRBJ1-4, with 9 bases lining up with TRBD1. CDR1 is SQVTM, CDR2 ANQGSEA, per germline. The J segment lost 3 bases and the V segment lost 5 bases, leaving 7 bases of the junction unmatched. The CDR3 runs to 15 residues. Full variable domain (missing parts from reference TRBV29-1 and TRBJ1-4): SAVISQKPSRDICQRGTSLTIQCQVDSQVTMMFWYRQQPGQSLTLIATANQGSEATYESGFVIDKFPISRPNLTFSTLTVSNMSPEDSSIYLCSVSPGQGPNEKLFFGSGTQLSVL.

This rearrangement joins TRBV6-5 to TRBJ2-3, with 10 bases identical to TRBD2. This CDR3 has 14 residues. V lost 5 bases and J lost 1; bases outside the gene matches: 0. Germline CDR1 and CDR2: MNHEY and SVGAGI. The CDR3 region is CASSGLAGTDTQYF. The CDR3 coding sequence is TGTGCCAGCAGTGGACTAGCGGGCACAGATACGCAGTATTTT.

The genes are TRBV7-2 and TRBJ1-4; unclear D gene. The CDR3 contains 15 residues. Germline CDR1 reads SGHTA; CDR2 reads FQGNSA. V lost 5 bases and J lost 3, with 13 bases in between. CDR3 nucleotides: TGTGCCAGCAGCCAGATGGGCACGGCTAATGAAAAACTGTTTTTT. It encodes CASSQMGTANEKLFF.